One sample yielded the 16 T cell receptor beta chains listed below, sequenced in a study of cytomegalovirus exposure and HLA in healthy donors. Both 60 Vbeta primers and 13 Jbeta primers went into the PCR. The table came from immunoSEQ multiplex PCR; TCRdb's copy has only in-frame clones and leaves some out. The sample has about 130,000 clones, about 74% seen once. Sequencing was performed on PBMCs. The receptor source for this set is a man between 35 and 55 years old in good health and CMV-seropositive.

This sequence joins TRBV5-4 and TRBJ2-7; 12 nucleotides line up with TRBD2. Germline V gene lookup returns CDR1 SGHNT and CDR2 YYREEE (reference sequence). The CDR3 has 16 residues. Germline trimming cut 3 bases from V and 5 bases from J; bases unmatched to any gene: 9. The CDR3 loop is CASSSRLAGAENEQYF. The DNA of the CDR3 is TGTGCCAGCAGCTCCCGACTAGCGGGAGCGGAAAACGAGCAGTACTTC.

The gene calls are TRBV28 and TRBJ2-1; tentatively, D is TRBD2 (6 bases). Germline lookup yields CDR1 MDHEN and CDR2 SYDVKM. Trimming took 3 bases from V and 3 from J, leaving 9 bases between them. The CDR3 is made up of 14 amino acids. CDR3 nucleotides: TGTGCCAGCAGTTTTCTAGCGTTCTACAATGAGCAGTTCTTC. It encodes CASSFLAFYNEQFF.

The V call is TRBV6-5, the J call TRBJ2-3, with no clear D. Deletions cut 3 bases from V and 1 base from J, with 14 bases between. This CDR3 is 16 amino acids long. CDR1 MNHEY and CDR2 SVGAGI come from the germline V gene. CDR3 sequence reads: CASSYGLPGGTDTQYF. The CDR3 DNA follows: TGTGCCAGCAGTTATGGATTACCCGGAGGCACAGATACGCAGTATTTT.

V gene TRBV9 combines with J gene TRBJ2-3; TRBD2 agrees at 7 bases. V lost 4 bases to trimming and J lost 1 base; unmatched junction nucleotides: 6. Per germline, CDR1 SGDLS and CDR2 YYNGEE. The CDR3 length is 15 residues. The CDR3 DNA is TGTGCCAGCAGCTCCCGCGCGGGGGGCACAGATACGCAGTATTTT. This sequence encodes CASSSRAGGTDTQYF.

DNA of the CDR3: TGTGCCAGCAGTTCCCCGGACAGGGGAGCGGCCGAGCAGTACTTC. Translated: CASSSPDRGAAEQYF. This chain joins TRBV6-1 and TRBJ2-7, with 9 bases identical to TRBD1. Per the germline V gene, CDR1 is MNHNS and CDR2 is SASEGT. This CDR3 contains 15 residues. V dropped 5 bases and J dropped 6; count of bases not matched to a gene: 11.

The chain combines TRBV7-6 with TRBJ2-3, with a possible D match to TRBD1 (6 bases). Germline loops: CDR1 SGHVS, CDR2 FNYEAQ. With 5 bases removed from V and 6 bases from J, the gap between germline ends came to 12 bases. The CDR3 is 13 residues long. The CDR3 protein is CASSLQGSDTQYF. The CDR3 DNA follows: TGTGCCAGCAGCCTACAGGGTTCGGATACGCAGTATTTT.

The chain carries TRBV6-5 and TRBJ2-2, with a weak D call TRBD2 (6 bases). The V gene's germline CDR1 is MNHEY and CDR2 SVGAGI. Trimming took 6 bases from V and 0 from J, leaving 11 bases between them. The CDR3 contains 15 residues. The CDR3 DNA follows: TGTGCCAGCAGCGGGGGTAATTCGAACACCGGGGAGCTGTTTTTT. Residues: CASSGGNSNTGELFF.

This chain links TRBV27 with TRBJ1-1; 7 nucleotides agree with TRBD1. Germline-derived CDR1 and CDR2 are MNHEY and SMNVEV (reference sequence). The CDR3 length is 14 residues. Trimming at V came to 3 bases and at J to 7 bases, leaving 8 bases not matched to a gene. As DNA, the CDR3 is TGTGCCAGCAGTTTCTTCCCGGGACAGAGTGAAGCTTTCTTT. This translates into CASSFFPGQSEAFF.

The chain has TRBV11-2 and TRBJ2-7; 13 nucleotides match TRBD2. Germline CDR1 is SGHAT and CDR2 is FQNNGV. The CDR3 totals 17 residues. V lost 0 bases and J lost 4; bases outside the gene matches: 6. CDR3 bases: TGTGCCAGCAGCTTAGACGGACTAGCGGGAGAAATATACGAGCAGTACTTC. Its translation: CASSLDGLAGEIYEQYF.

The chain carries TRBV4-2 and TRBJ2-7, with D perhaps TRBD2 (6 bases). The CDR3 runs to 16 residues. Germline CDR1 reads LGHNA; CDR2 reads YNFKEQ. V lost 0 bases and J 1 base, leaving 13 bases between the germline ends. The CDR3 sequence: CASSQDLYGGSYEQYF. CDR3 nucleotide sequence: TGTGCCAGCAGCCAAGATCTGTACGGGGGATCCTACGAGCAGTACTTC.

The chain has TRBV7-9 and TRBJ1-1, with D unclear. In germline, CDR1 is SEHNR, CDR2 FQNEAQ (reference sequence). The V end lost 3 bases, the J end lost 3 bases, and 11 bases lay between the germline ends. This CDR3 region has 14 residues. CDR3 DNA: TGTGCCAGCAGCTTGATACTAGGCGACACTGAAGCTTTCTTT. It codes for CASSLILGDTEAFF. The whole variable domain, remainder taken from reference TRBV7-9 and TRBJ1-1, is DTGVSQNPRHKITKRGQNVTFRCDPISEHNRLYWYRQTLGQGPEFLTYFQNEAQLEKSRLLSDRFSAERPKGSFSTLEIQRTEQGDSAMYLCASSLILGDTEAFFGQGTRLTVV.

This chain links TRBV5-5 with TRBJ2-3; no definite D call. V gave up 3 bases and J gave up 0 bases, with 11 bases separating them. This CDR3 region has 15 residues. The germline V gene has CDR1 SGHKS and CDR2 YYEKEE (reference sequence). CDR3 sequence: CASSSAWASTDTQYF. The CDR3 bases are TGTGCCAGCAGCTCCGCGTGGGCTAGCACAGATACGCAGTATTTT.

The chain is built from TRBV28 and TRBJ2-7; possibly TRBD1 for D (6 bases). Germline V gene data show CDR1 as MDHEN and CDR2 as SYDVKM. V was trimmed by 0 bases and J by 0 bases, leaving 33 bases between them. This CDR3 region has 23 residues. This CDR3 reads CASSLWGLPPGHGAHSGSYEQYF. CDR3 DNA: TGTGCCAGCAGTTTATGGGGCCTTCCCCCGGGACATGGTGCCCATTCAGGCTCCTACGAGCAGTACTTC.

The chain links TRBV5-8 to TRBJ1-6; D might be TRBD1 (6 bases). V was trimmed by 3 bases and J by 0 bases, leaving 10 bases between them. The CDR3 loop spans 16 amino acids. Germline CDR1 is SGHTS and CDR2 is YDEGEE. CDR3 nucleotide sequence: TGTGCCAGCAGCTGGACAGCAACCTCCTATAATTCACCCCTCCACTTT. Amino acids: CASSWTATSYNSPLHF.

The chain joins TRBV21-1 to TRBJ1-4; the D call of TRBD1 is as the table states it, not checked on the DNA. TRBV21-1 is classified as a pseudogene. This CDR3 contains 15 residues. CDR3 protein: CASRCTGFANEKLFF. The CDR3 coding sequence is TGTGCCAGCAGATGTACAGGGTTCGCTAATGAAAAACTGTTTTTT.

This sequence joins TRBV7-9 and TRBJ2-1; D is undetermined. The V gene lost 2 bases and the J gene lost 10 bases, with 6 bases spanning the gap. The CDR3 runs 11 residues. CDR1 is SEHNR, CDR2 FQNEAQ, per germline (reference sequence). CDR3 protein: CASSLSGEQFF. In nucleotides, the CDR3 is TGTGCCAGCAGCTTAAGTGGCGAGCAGTTCTTC.